The present entry profiles one T cell receptor (beta chain) with its context. Its specificity is unknown. This sample was included in a study of cytomegalovirus exposure and HLA in healthy donors. Study-level information: Some 80 million unique TCR sequences came from HLA-typed donors in an early release.

The V segment lost 7 bases and the J segment 5 bases; nucleotides outside the gene matches: 1. Germline V gives CDR1 SNHLY, CDR2 FYNNEI. CDR3 length: 12 amino acids. Whole-study findings and limits: TCR beta chain V- and J-gene trimming was linked, in a later analysis, to a missense variant in DCLRE1C. A prior analysis recorded that most TCR beta V segments were productive about 90% or about 30% of the time. Sequencing likely generated an artifact that appeared as a cluster of highly shared sequence variants.

Vbeta (60) and Jbeta (13) primers were used in the PCR. TCRdb keeps only in-frame clones here, not all; method: immunoSEQ multiplex PCR. This table has about 140,000 clones, roughly three quarters appearing once. The chain has TRBV2 and TRBJ2-3; 9 positions match TRBD1. Sequencing was carried out using PBMCs. The TCR was taken from a man aged 18 to 35 in good health and CMV-seronegative. The CDR3 region is CASNRGQDTQYF. CDR3 DNA sequence: TGTGCCAGCAACAGGGGGCAAGATACGCAGTATTTT.